The sequence of this T cell receptor beta chain was determined in a study of blood T cell repertoires in COVID-19. The table came from immunoSEQ multiplex PCR; TCRdb's copy has only in-frame clones and leaves some out. Among roughly 39,000 clones listed, around 74% were seen once. Germline CDR1 SNHLY, CDR2 FYNNEI. Germline trimming cut 6 bases from V and 5 bases from J; bases unmatched to any gene: 2. The CDR3 consists of 13 residues. The table lists this clone with a count of one. The chain joins TRBV2 to TRBJ1-1, with 11 nucleotides matching TRBD1. Input material: peripheral blood. The source of this sequence is a man between 65 and 85 years old with acute or convalescent COVID-19. CDR3 residues: CASRDRGRTEAFF. The CDR3 nucleotides read TGTGCCAGCAGGGACAGGGGGCGAACTGAAGCTTTCTTT.